The clone carrying this T cell receptor (beta chain) showed up just a few times. Its antigen remains unknown. V lost 5 bases and J 4 bases, leaving 14 bases between the germline ends. CDR3 size: 13 residues. Germline CDR1 and CDR2: SQVTM and ANQGSEA. TCRdb passed the 5' RACE reads through MiXCR, listing each CDR3 protein once. This repertoire shows around 530,000 distinct CDR3 sequences, over 12% found once; its top ten account for 0.44%. The data derive from a study of identical twins. Study results and caveats: Whereas memory repertoires showed no such difference, abundant cord blood beta clonotypes carried fewer insertions.

Separately, the same data were catalogued under a study of yellow fever vaccine responses in identical twins.

The source material was CD4+ T cells sorted from blood. V and J are TRBV29-1 and TRBJ2-5; weak D call: TRBD2 (6 bases). The receptor's source is a woman aged 18 to 35 in good health. The CDR3 sequence is CSVRGSKGETQYF. The CDR3 DNA sequence: TGCAGCGTTCGGGGGTCAAAAGGAGAGACCCAGTACTTC.